This is a list of T cell receptor beta chains from one sample in a study of OX40 agonist ivuxolimab in advanced cancers. Sequencing used immunoSEQ multiplex PCR; TCRdb keeps in-frame clones, though not all of them. Of around 66,000 clones in the sample, more than 80% were seen once. Material: CD4+ or CD8+ T cells sorted from blood, obtained in a trial of the OX40 agonist ivuxolimab. These TCRs come from an adult with an advanced solid tumor such as melanoma, head and neck, liver or kidney cancer. CDR3s include the opening cysteine and the closing phenylalanine or tryptophan. The D gene is left open where the match is weak. Expanded clones are given a class, and other clones once, few, many or no size at all.

D,V,J,size,DNA,CDR3
TRBD2,TRBV5-1,TRBJ2-7,.,TGCGCCAGCAGCCCCGGGAGGGGAGGCTACGAGCAGTACTTC,CASSPGRGGYEQYF
TRBD2,TRBV6-4,TRBJ2-3,.,TGTGCCAGCAGTGGAGATAGCGGGAGTACAGATACGCAGTATTTT,CASSGDSGSTDTQYF
.,TRBV5-5,TRBJ2-2,.,TGTGCCAGCAGCTGGACGGGAGACACCGGGGAGCTGTTTTTT,CASSWTGDTGELFF
TRBD2,TRBV28,TRBJ2-7,.,TGTGCCAGCAGCCTAAGCGGGAGACTAGGGGACGAGCAGTACTTC,CASSLSGRLGDEQYF
.,TRBV5-1,TRBJ1-5,.,TGCGCCAGCAGTTTTGACGGTAGCAATCAGCCCCAGCATTTT,CASSFDGSNQPQHF
.,TRBV27,TRBJ2-6,once,TGTGCCAGCAGTGACGCGGCTCAGGGTGCTGGGGCCAACGTCCTGACTTTC,CASSDAAQGAGANVLTF
TRBD2,TRBV11-3,TRBJ2-2,.,TGTGCCAGCACCGCGGGAGTGGGTGCCGGGGAGCTGTTTTTT,CASTAGVGAGELFF
TRBD2,TRBV5-4,TRBJ2-1,.,TGTGCCAGCAGCCCGAGGACTAGCGGGAACTACAATGAGCAGTTCTTC,CASSPRTSGNYNEQFF
.,TRBV11-2,TRBJ1-5,.,TGTGCCAGCAGCTTAAAGGCGTTTCAGCCCCAGCATTTT,CASSLKAFQPQHF
TRBD1,TRBV28,TRBJ2-7,.,TGTGCCAGCAGTTCTCCCCTAGGGGGGACAGGGAAAAAGGAGCAGTACTTC,CASSSPLGGTGKKEQYF
TRBD1,TRBV7-2,TRBJ2-7,.,TGTGCCAGCAGCTTAGTTGGGGACAGGGGGTACGAGCAGTACTTC,CASSLVGDRGYEQYF
TRBD1,TRBV6-1,TRBJ1-2,.,TGTGCCAGCAGTGAAACACTCGCCGGGACAGGGGGCTTGGGCTACACCTTC,CASSETLAGTGGLGYTF
TRBD2,TRBV7-2,TRBJ2-2,once,TGTGCCAGCAGCACTCGACTAGCGGGAGCCGGGGAGCTGTTTTTT,CASSTRLAGAGELFF
.,TRBV7-9,TRBJ2-3,.,TGTGCCAGCAGCTTATCTGGGGGCACAGATACGCAGTATTTT,CASSLSGGTDTQYF
.,TRBV25-1,TRBJ1-4,.,TGTGCCAGCAGTGAATCCGGGGGGCGAGAGGAAAAACTGTTTTTT,CASSESGGREEKLFF
TRBD2,TRBV27,TRBJ2-7,.,TGTGCCAGCAGTTTACAATTCGGGGGAGGGACCTACGAGCAGTACTTC,CASSLQFGGGTYEQYF
.,TRBV30,TRBJ2-5,.,TGTGCCTGGATGCGGGACCAAGAGACCCAGTACTTC,CAWMRDQETQYF
.,TRBV11-1,TRBJ1-1,.,TGTGCCAGCAGCTTGGGGAGGGGGAACACTGAAGCTTTCTTT,CASSLGRGNTEAFF
TRBD2,TRBV30,TRBJ2-2,.,TGTGCCTGGGAACCGGGACTAGCGGGTAACGCCGGGGAGCTGTTTTTT,CAWEPGLAGNAGELFF
.,TRBV4-2,TRBJ2-7,once,TGTGCCAGCAGCCGGACTGGGGCCTACGAGCAGTACTTC,CASSRTGAYEQYF
.,TRBV27,TRBJ1-1,once,TGTGCCAGCAGTCCCTGGTTAGGCCGGAACACTGAAGCTTTCTTT,CASSPWLGRNTEAFF
TRBD1,TRBV19,TRBJ2-5,.,TGTGCCAGTAGTTCCACCCCCCGAAGACAGGGAAAAGAGACCCAGTACTTC,CASSSTPRRQGKETQYF
TRBD1,TRBV5-1,TRBJ2-7,.,TGCGCCAGCAGCGGGACAGTTGCCTACGAGCAGTACTTC,CASSGTVAYEQYF
.,TRBV15,TRBJ2-5,.,TGTGCCGCCAGCAGAGATCTAGGGGAACAAGAGACCCAGTACTTC,CAASRDLGEQETQYF
.,TRBV5-1,TRBJ2-2,.,TGCGCCAGCAGCTTGGCGCAGGGAGGCACCGGGGAGCTGTTTTTT,CASSLAQGGTGELFF
.,TRBV5-1,TRBJ1-2,.,TGCGCCAGCAGCTTAGACAGGAGAGGTGGCTACACCTTC,CASSLDRRGGYTF
TRBD1,TRBV5-5,TRBJ2-3,.,TGTGCCAGCAGCGCGGGACAGGGCACAGATACGCAGTATTTT,CASSAGQGTDTQYF
.,TRBV5-6,TRBJ1-3,.,TGTGCCAGCAGCTTCACTACTGGAAACACCATATATTTT,CASSFTTGNTIYF
TRBD2,TRBV5-1,TRBJ2-7,.,TGCGCCAGCAGCACCGGACTAGCCTACTACGAGCAGTACTTC,CASSTGLAYYEQYF
TRBD1,TRBV6-1,TRBJ1-1,few,TGTGCCAGTGGACAGGGCCCCGGCACTGAAGCTTTCTTT,CASGQGPGTEAFF
.,TRBV19,TRBJ1-4,.,TGTGCCAGTAGACCAAAATCCCCCACAGGGGAAAAACTGTTTTTT,CASRPKSPTGEKLFF
.,TRBV28,TRBJ1-1,.,TGTGCCAGCAGTTATCTAGGCCACACTGAAGCTTTCTTT,CASSYLGHTEAFF
.,TRBV5-1,TRBJ1-1,.,TGCGCCAGCAGCTTTGAGGGGTGGGGCACTGAAGCTTTCTTT,CASSFEGWGTEAFF
TRBD2,TRBV7-9,TRBJ2-1,.,TGTGCCAGCAGCTTAGCGTCCCTAGCGGGGGGTGAGCAGTTCTTC,CASSLASLAGGEQFF
.,TRBV11-3,TRBJ2-7,.,TGTGCCAGCAGCTTCCAGGGTGGAGGCGAGCAGTACTTC,CASSFQGGGEQYF
TRBD2,TRBV5-4,TRBJ2-1,.,TGTGCCAGCCGACCCTGGACTAGCGGATACAATGAGCAGTTCTTC,CASRPWTSGYNEQFF
.,TRBV5-5,TRBJ1-2,few,TGTGCCAGCAGCTTGGTAGCAGGTGATGGCTACACCTTC,CASSLVAGDGYTF
TRBD1,TRBV5-1,TRBJ2-5,.,TGCGCCAGCAGCCCAGGGACAGCGGATCAAGAGACCCAGTACTTC,CASSPGTADQETQYF
.,TRBV29-1,TRBJ2-7,.,TGCAGCGCCAAGACGACCGGACGCCCCTCCTACGAGCAGTACTTC,CSAKTTGRPSYEQYF
.,TRBV19,TRBJ1-6,.,TGTGCCAGTACTCCCTCCGGGACCGAATATAATTCACCCCTCCACTTT,CASTPSGTEYNSPLHF
.,TRBV6-1,TRBJ1-1,.,TGTGCCAGCCCTAGGGCTTTCTTT,CASPRAFF
TRBD1,TRBV7-9,TRBJ1-2,.,TGTGCCAGCAGCTTAGGGGCAGGGGGCGCCGGGTATGGCTACACCTTC,CASSLGAGGAGYGYTF
.,TRBV7-2,TRBJ1-1,.,TGTGCCAGCAGCTTAGATTCCCAGGGTACTGAAGCTTTCTTT,CASSLDSQGTEAFF
TRBD2,TRBV7-3,TRBJ2-3,.,TGTGCCAGCAGCCAGGGAGCGGGAGGTGGGGCAGATACGCAGTATTTT,CASSQGAGGGADTQYF
.,TRBV5-1,TRBJ2-3,.,TGCGCCAGCAGAGGGGGGAGCGTTGCCACAGATACGCAGTATTTT,CASRGGSVATDTQYF
TRBD2,TRBV29-1,TRBJ2-1,.,TGCAGCGCGACCCGCGGGACGGGCCTAGCGGGAAACAATGAGCAGTTCTTC,CSATRGTGLAGNNEQFF
.,TRBV5-1,TRBJ1-5,.,TGCGCCAGCAGCCCGGAGGGGGGTAGCAATCAGCCCCAGCATTTT,CASSPEGGSNQPQHF
.,TRBV7-2,TRBJ2-3,.,TGTGCCAGCAGCTTAGACCGAGATACGCAGTATTTT,CASSLDRDTQYF
.,TRBV6-6,TRBJ1-1,few,TGTGCCAGCAGTTACTCGAAGTGGGACACTGAAGCTTTCTTT,CASSYSKWDTEAFF
TRBD2,TRBV5-1,TRBJ2-1,.,TGCGCCAGCAGCAAACTAGCGGGAGGGCCGACGCCCAATGAGCAGTTCTTC,CASSKLAGGPTPNEQFF
.,TRBV7-2,TRBJ1-1,.,TGTGCCAGCAGCTTAGATGGGACCCAGAACACTGAAGCTTTCTTT,CASSLDGTQNTEAFF
TRBD2,TRBV5-4,TRBJ2-1,once,TGTGCCAGCAGCCCGGATAACTTGGCGGGAGTCGGTAAGCAGTTCTTC,CASSPDNLAGVGKQFF
.,TRBV28,TRBJ2-7,.,TGTGCCAGCAGTCCCCCCGGTAGCTACGAGCAGTACTTC,CASSPPGSYEQYF
TRBD2,TRBV2,TRBJ2-3,.,TGTGCCAGCAGTCCGGGACTAGCGGGAGGTCAAGATACGCAGTATTTT,CASSPGLAGGQDTQYF
.,TRBV19,TRBJ1-1,.,TGTGCCAGTCAAGGGCTTACTGAAGCTTTCTTT,CASQGLTEAFF
.,TRBV5-1,TRBJ2-5,.,TGCGCCAGCACCCAAGGTTACGGACAAGAGACCCAGTACTTC,CASTQGYGQETQYF
TRBD1,TRBV6-5,TRBJ1-2,.,TGTGCCAGCAGTCCGACAGGGGGCTATGGCTACACCTTC,CASSPTGGYGYTF
.,TRBV6-1,TRBJ2-1,.,TGTGCCAGCCGCCCAGAGGCAAAGAATGAGCAGTTCTTC,CASRPEAKNEQFF
.,TRBV27,TRBJ2-1,.,TGTGCCAGCAGTTTTAGGGGGTCGGGGCAGGATGAGCAGTTCTTC,CASSFRGSGQDEQFF
.,TRBV5-5,TRBJ1-2,.,TGTGCCAGCAGCTATACGGAGAGTGTAGGCTACACCTTC,CASSYTESVGYTF